This T cell receptor (beta chain) emerged from a study of blood T cell repertoires in COVID-19. The overall study: Collection of acute and convalescent COVID-19 samples took place in the United States, Italy and Spain. T cells, B-cell-depleted T cells, or PBMCs provided the cDNA or gDNA that served as material.

Original analysis: Estimation of nucleated cell counts relied on the amplification of reference gene primers. Assay used: immunoSEQ multiplex PCR; TCRdb lists only in-frame clones, some missing. That table supplies the V and J calls and clone size; D and trimming were determined from the DNA. The sample has fewer than 200,000 clones, just over 85% seen once. This CDR3 region has 15 residues. Germline assignment: CDR1 LNHDA and CDR2 SQIVND (reference sequence). J was trimmed by 6 bases and V by 7 bases; bases with no gene match: 11. The V and J genes are TRBV19 and TRBJ2-1; 8 bases align to TRBD2. Sequenced: peripheral blood. The clonotype originates from a man aged 50 to 59 with active or convalescent COVID-19. In DNA form, the CDR3 reads TGTGCCAGTATTAGCGGGATGGAACGATCCAATGAGCAGTTCTTC. This translates into CASISGMERSNEQFF.